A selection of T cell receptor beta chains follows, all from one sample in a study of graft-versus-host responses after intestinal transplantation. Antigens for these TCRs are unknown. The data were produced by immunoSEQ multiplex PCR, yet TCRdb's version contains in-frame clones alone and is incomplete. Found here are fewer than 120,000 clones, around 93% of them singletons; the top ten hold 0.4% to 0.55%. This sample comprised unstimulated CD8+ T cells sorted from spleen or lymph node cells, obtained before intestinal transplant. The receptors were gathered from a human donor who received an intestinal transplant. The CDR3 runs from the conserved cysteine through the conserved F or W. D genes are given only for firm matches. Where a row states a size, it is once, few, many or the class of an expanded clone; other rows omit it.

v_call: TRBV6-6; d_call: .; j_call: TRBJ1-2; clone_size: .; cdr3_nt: TGTGCCAGCAGTGAGGGCGGGGGGTTCTATGGCTACACCTTC; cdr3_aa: CASSEGGGFYGYTF
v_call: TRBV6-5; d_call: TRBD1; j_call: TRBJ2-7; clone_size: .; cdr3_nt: TGTGCCAGCAGTTCCCGACAGGGCCGTTACGAGCAGTACTTC; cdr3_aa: CASSSRQGRYEQYF
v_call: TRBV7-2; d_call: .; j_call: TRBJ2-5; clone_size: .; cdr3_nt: TGTGCCAGCAGCCCTTGGACGGGGGAGACCCAGTACTTC; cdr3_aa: CASSPWTGETQYF
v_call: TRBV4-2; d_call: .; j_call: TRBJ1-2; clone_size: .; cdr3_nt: TGTGCCAGCAGCCCGGAAGAGGGGGCTAACTATGGCTACACCTTC; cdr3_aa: CASSPEEGANYGYTF
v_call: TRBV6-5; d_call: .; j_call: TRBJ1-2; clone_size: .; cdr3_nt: TGTGCCAGCAGCCCCCGAGGGGGGGCGGACTATGGCTACACCTTC; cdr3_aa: CASSPRGGADYGYTF
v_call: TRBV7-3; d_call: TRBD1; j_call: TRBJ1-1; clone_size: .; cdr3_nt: TGTGCCAGCAGCCTAACAGGGGGCGCGGGAACTGAAGCTTTCTTT; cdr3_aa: CASSLTGGAGTEAFF
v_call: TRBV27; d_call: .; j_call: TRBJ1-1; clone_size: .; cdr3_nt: TGTGCCAGCAGTTTAACGGGACACACTGAAGCTTTCTTT; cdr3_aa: CASSLTGHTEAFF
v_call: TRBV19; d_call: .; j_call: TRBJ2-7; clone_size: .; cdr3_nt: TGTGCCAGTAGTATAGCGGACTACTCTCACACGGAGCAGTACTTC; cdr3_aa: CASSIADYSHTEQYF
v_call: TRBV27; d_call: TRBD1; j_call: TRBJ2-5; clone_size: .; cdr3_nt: TGTGCCAGCAGTCCTACTCCGGGACAGGGGGACCCGCGAGAGACCCAGTACTTC; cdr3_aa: CASSPTPGQGDPRETQYF
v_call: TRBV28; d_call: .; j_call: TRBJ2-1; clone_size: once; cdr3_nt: TGTGCCAGCAGTTCCCCAGGGGACTCTCACTACAATGGGCAGTTCTTC; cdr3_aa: CASSSPGDSHYNGQFF
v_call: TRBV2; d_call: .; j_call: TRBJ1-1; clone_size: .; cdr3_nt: TGTGCCAGCAATCCAGAGATTAACACTGAAGCTTTCTTT; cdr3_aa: CASNPEINTEAFF
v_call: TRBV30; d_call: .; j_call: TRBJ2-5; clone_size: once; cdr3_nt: TGTGCCTGGAGTTCTCGCCGGGCACCCACGGTCGGGGAGACCCAGTACTTC; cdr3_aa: CAWSSRRAPTVGETQYF
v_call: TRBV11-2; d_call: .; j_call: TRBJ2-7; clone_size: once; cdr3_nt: TGTGCCAGCAGCTTAGCGGGAAAGCACGAGCAGTACTTC; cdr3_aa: CASSLAGKHEQYF
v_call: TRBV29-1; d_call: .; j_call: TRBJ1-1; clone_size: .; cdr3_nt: TGCAGCGTCAACCAAGGGGCTGAAGCTTTCTTT; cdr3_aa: CSVNQGAEAFF
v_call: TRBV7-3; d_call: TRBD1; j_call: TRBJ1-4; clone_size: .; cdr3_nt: TGTGCCAGCAGCTTTACACAGGGGTTAGGTGAAAAACTGTTTTTT; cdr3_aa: CASSFTQGLGEKLFF
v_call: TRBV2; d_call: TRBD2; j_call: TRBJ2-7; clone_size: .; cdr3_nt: TGTGCCAGCAGTGAACTAGCGGGAGTGTCCTGGAGGCAGTACTTC; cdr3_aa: CASSELAGVSWRQYF
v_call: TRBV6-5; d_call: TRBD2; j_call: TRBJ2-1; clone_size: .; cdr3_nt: TGTGCCAGCAGCCCCCGACTAGCGGGAGAGCAGTTCTTC; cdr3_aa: CASSPRLAGEQFF
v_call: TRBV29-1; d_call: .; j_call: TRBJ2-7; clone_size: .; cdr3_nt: TGCAGCGTTCTCACGGGACTTAGGGACGAGCAGTACTTC; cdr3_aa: CSVLTGLRDEQYF
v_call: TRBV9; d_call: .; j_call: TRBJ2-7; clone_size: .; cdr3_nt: TGTGCCAGCAGCGTAGGTGGGGAATCCGAGCAGTACTTC; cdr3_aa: CASSVGGESEQYF
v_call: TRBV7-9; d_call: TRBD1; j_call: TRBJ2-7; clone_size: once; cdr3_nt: TGTGCCAGCAGCTTAGATTCCGGGACAGGGGCCTACGAGCAGTACTTC; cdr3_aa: CASSLDSGTGAYEQYF
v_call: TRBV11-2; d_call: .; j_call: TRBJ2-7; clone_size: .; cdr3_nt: TGTGCCAGCAGCTTGAACAGGGCCTTGAGGACCTACGAGCAGTACTTC; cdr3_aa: CASSLNRALRTYEQYF
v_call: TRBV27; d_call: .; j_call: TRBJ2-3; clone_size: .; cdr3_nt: TGTGCCAGCAGTTCGCATCATACAGGGTTACCAGATACGCAGTATTTT; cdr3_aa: CASSSHHTGLPDTQYF
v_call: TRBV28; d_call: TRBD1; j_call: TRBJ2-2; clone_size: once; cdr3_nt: TGTGCCAGCAGTTTGGGACAGGGGCACACCGGGGAGCTGTTTTTT; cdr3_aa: CASSLGQGHTGELFF
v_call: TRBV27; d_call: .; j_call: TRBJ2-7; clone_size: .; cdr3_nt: TGTGCCAGCAGTCCCCTAGAGAGTCTCTACGAGCAGTACTTC; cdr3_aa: CASSPLESLYEQYF
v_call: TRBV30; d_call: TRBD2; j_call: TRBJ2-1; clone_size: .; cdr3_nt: TGTGCCTGGAGCGTGGGACTAGCGGCCAATGAGCAGTTCTTC; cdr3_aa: CAWSVGLAANEQFF
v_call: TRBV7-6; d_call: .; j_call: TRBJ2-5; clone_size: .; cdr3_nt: TGTGCCAGCAGCTTTCTAACAGAGTATCAAGAGACCCAGTACTTC; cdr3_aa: CASSFLTEYQETQYF
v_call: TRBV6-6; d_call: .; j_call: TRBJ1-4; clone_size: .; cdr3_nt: TGTGCCAGCAGCCCGAATAATGAAAAACTGTTTTTT; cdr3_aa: CASSPNNEKLFF
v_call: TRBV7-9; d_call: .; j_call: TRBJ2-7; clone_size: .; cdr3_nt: TGTGCCAGCAGCCCCTATGGAGCCTACGAGCAGTACTTC; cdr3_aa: CASSPYGAYEQYF
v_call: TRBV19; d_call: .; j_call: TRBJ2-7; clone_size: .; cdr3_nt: TGTGCCAGTAGTATCGCGGGACTGTCCTACGAGCAGTACTTC; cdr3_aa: CASSIAGLSYEQYF
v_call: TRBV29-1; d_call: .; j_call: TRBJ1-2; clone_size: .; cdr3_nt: TGCAGCGTTGCTGGGGGGCGGGGGGACGTCTATGGCTACACCTTC; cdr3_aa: CSVAGGRGDVYGYTF
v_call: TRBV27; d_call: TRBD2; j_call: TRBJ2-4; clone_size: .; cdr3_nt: TGTGCCAGCAGTTCGCTAGCGGGAGTAATGAACATTCAGTACTTC; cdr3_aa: CASSSLAGVMNIQYF
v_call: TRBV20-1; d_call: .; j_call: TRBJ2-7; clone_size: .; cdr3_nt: TGCAGTGCTAGAGATGCCGAGCAGTACTTC; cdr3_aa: CSARDAEQYF